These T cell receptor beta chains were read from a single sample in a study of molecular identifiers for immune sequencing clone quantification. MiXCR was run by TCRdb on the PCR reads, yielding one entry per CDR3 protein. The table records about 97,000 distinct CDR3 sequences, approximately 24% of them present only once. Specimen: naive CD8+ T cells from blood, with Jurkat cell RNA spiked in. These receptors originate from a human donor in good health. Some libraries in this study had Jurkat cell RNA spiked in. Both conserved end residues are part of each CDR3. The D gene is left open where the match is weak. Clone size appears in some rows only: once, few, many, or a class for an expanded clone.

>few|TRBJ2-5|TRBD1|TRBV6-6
CASSYQTGNQETQYF
TGTGCCAGCAGCTATCAGACAGGGAACCAAGAGACCCAGTACTTC
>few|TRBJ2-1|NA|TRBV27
CASSLHRGLGYNEQFF
TGTGCCAGCAGTTTACATCGCGGATTGGGCTACAATGAGCAGTTCTTC
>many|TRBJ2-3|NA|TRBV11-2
CASSSLAPRNTDTQYF
TGTGCCAGCAGCTCATTAGCGCCGAGAAACACAGATACGCAGTATTTT
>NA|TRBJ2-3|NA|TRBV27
CVSRLQHPPDTQYF
TGTGTCAGCAGATTACAACATCCCCCAGATACGCAGTATTTT
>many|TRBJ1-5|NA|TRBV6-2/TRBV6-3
CASTNVGSNQPQHF
TGTGCCAGCACTAATGTCGGAAGCAATCAGCCCCAGCATTTT
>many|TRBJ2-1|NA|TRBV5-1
CASSLAPEQFF
TGCGCCAGCAGCTTGGCCCCTGAGCAGTTCTTC
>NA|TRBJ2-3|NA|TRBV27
CASSLSPGGTGTQYF
TGTGCCAGCAGTTTATCGCCGGGGGGCACAGGCACGCAGTATTTT
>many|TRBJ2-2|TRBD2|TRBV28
CASSLLAGVQTGELFF
TGTGCCAGCAGTTTGTTAGCGGGAGTACAGACCGGGGAGCTGTTTTTT
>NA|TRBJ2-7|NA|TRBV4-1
CASSQIVEGAHEQYF
TGCGCCAGCAGCCAAATAGTAGAGGGTGCGCACGAGCAGTACTTC
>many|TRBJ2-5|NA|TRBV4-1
CASSRLGVSQETQYF
TGCGCCAGCAGCCGCCTCGGGGTATCTCAAGAGACCCAGTACTTC
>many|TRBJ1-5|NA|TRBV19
CASSIGIGQNNQPQHF
TGTGCCAGTAGTATAGGGATAGGGCAGAACAATCAGCCCCAGCATTTT
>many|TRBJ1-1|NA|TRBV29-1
CSVEGGDYTEAFF
TGCAGCGTTGAGGGTGGAGACTACACTGAAGCTTTCTTT
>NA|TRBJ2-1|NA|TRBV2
CASSEADYNEQFF
TGTGCCAGCAGTGAAGCCGACTACAATGAGCAGTTCTTC
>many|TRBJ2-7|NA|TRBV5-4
CASSLGRAEQYF
TGTGCCAGCAGCTTGGGCCGCGCCGAGCAGTACTTC